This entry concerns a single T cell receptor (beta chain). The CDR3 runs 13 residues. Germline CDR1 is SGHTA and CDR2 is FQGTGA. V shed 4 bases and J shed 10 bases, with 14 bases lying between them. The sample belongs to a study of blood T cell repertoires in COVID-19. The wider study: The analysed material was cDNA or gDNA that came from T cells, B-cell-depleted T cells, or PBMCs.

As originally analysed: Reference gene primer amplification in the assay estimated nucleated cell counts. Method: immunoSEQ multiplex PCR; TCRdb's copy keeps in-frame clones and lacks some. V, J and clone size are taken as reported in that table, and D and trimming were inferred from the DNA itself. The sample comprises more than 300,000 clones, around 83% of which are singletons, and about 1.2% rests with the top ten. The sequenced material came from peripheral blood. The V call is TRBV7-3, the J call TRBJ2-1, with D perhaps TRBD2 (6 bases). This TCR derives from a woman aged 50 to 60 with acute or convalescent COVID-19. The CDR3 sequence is CASSSTGDGEQFF. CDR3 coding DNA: TGTGCCAGCAGCTCCACGGGAGATGGGGAGCAGTTCTTC.